This T cell receptor (beta chain) originates from a study of T-cell memory formation after mild COVID-19. Study-level points and caveats: Later expanders leaned toward CD4+, whereas clones contracting from day 15 to 85 were balanced CD4/CD8.

The V gene's germline CDR1 is SEHNR and CDR2 FQNEAQ (reference sequence). V was trimmed by 7 bases and J by 3 bases, leaving 16 bases between them. The CDR3 totals 14 residues. Concerning this clonotype: The antigen remains undetermined.

TCRdb called the 5' RACE reads again in MiXCR, with one record for every CDR3 protein. In the table there are about 340,000 distinct CDR3 sequences, around an eighth of which are singletons. The sample taken for sequencing was PBMCs or a T cell subset sorted from them (not recorded which). This TCR was sampled from a man aged 18 to 29 who had mild COVID-19 (a few samples of this study predate the infection). Cell type and time point are not known. V usage is TRBV7-9 and J usage is TRBJ2-7; weak D call: TRBD2 (5 bases). The DNA for the CDR3 is TGTGCCAGCACCCGGGGTGAGGGCTACTACGAGCAGTACTTC. Its protein is CASTRGEGYYEQYF.